The rows below give T cell receptor beta chains drawn from one sample of a study of T cell changes during pregnancy in multiple sclerosis. The repertoire was sequenced with immunoSEQ multiplex PCR; TCRdb's copy has only in-frame clones and lacks some. This table has roughly 72,000 clones, approximately 88% appearing once. The sequenced sample was peripheral blood, obtained in the first trimester of pregnancy. The source of these receptors is a female donor in good health, enrolled as a control in a pregnancy study. The CDR3 runs from the conserved cysteine through the conserved F or W. D genes are given only for firm matches. Clone size is shown for a subset of rows, as once, few, many or a class of expanded clone.

V gene: TRBV7-6; D gene: TRBD1; clone size: NA; J gene: TRBJ1-4; CDR3 DNA: TGTGCCAGCAGCCGCAGGGGGCTGGAGGAAAAACTGTTTTTT; CDR3 protein: CASSRRGLEEKLFF
V gene: TRBV7-2; D gene: NA; clone size: NA; J gene: TRBJ2-7; CDR3 DNA: TGTGCCAGCAGCTTTAAGGGACTCGAGCAGTACTTC; CDR3 protein: CASSFKGLEQYF
V gene: TRBV5-1; D gene: NA; clone size: once; J gene: TRBJ1-3; CDR3 DNA: TGCGCCAGCAGCTTGAACAGTGGGTTCCAAAACTCTGGAAACACCATATATTTT; CDR3 protein: CASSLNSGFQNSGNTIYF
V gene: TRBV16; D gene: NA; clone size: NA; J gene: TRBJ1-1; CDR3 DNA: TGTGCCAGCAGCCAATCTAGAGCTAACACTGAAGCTTTCTTT; CDR3 protein: CASSQSRANTEAFF
V gene: TRBV4-1; D gene: TRBD2; clone size: few; J gene: TRBJ2-1; CDR3 DNA: TGCGCCAGCAGGCCAGAGCGGGGGACCTACAATGAGCAGTTCTTC; CDR3 protein: CASRPERGTYNEQFF
V gene: TRBV16; D gene: NA; clone size: NA; J gene: TRBJ1-5; CDR3 DNA: TGTGCCAGCAGCCATGACGGGAGAACTAATCAGCCCCAGCATTTT; CDR3 protein: CASSHDGRTNQPQHF
V gene: TRBV5-1; D gene: NA; clone size: NA; J gene: TRBJ1-1; CDR3 DNA: TGCGCCAGCAGCTTGGACAGGGACACTGAAGCTTTCTTT; CDR3 protein: CASSLDRDTEAFF
V gene: TRBV6-4; D gene: TRBD1; clone size: NA; J gene: TRBJ1-2; CDR3 DNA: TGTGCCAGCAGCGAGACAGGGGACTATGGCTACACCTTC; CDR3 protein: CASSETGDYGYTF
V gene: TRBV5-1; D gene: TRBD2; clone size: NA; J gene: TRBJ2-1; CDR3 DNA: TGCGCCAGCAGCTTCGCTAGCGGGCTTAATGAGCAGTTCTTC; CDR3 protein: CASSFASGLNEQFF
V gene: TRBV2; D gene: NA; clone size: NA; J gene: TRBJ1-1; CDR3 DNA: TGTGCCAGCAGGGTGGGGGGAGAAGACACTGAAGCTTTCTTT; CDR3 protein: CASRVGGEDTEAFF
V gene: TRBV4-1; D gene: NA; clone size: once; J gene: TRBJ1-2; CDR3 DNA: TGCGCCAGCAGCCAAGTATCAGGGGATCGGGACTATGGCTACACCTTC; CDR3 protein: CASSQVSGDRDYGYTF
V gene: TRBV5-1; D gene: TRBD2; clone size: NA; J gene: TRBJ2-7; CDR3 DNA: TGCGCCAGCAGCTTAGGACTAGCGAACTACGAGCAGTACTTC; CDR3 protein: CASSLGLANYEQYF
V gene: TRBV28; D gene: NA; clone size: NA; J gene: TRBJ1-2; CDR3 DNA: TGTGCCAGCAGTACGCTATCAGGGGCACGGGACTATGGCTACACCTTC; CDR3 protein: CASSTLSGARDYGYTF
V gene: TRBV6-1; D gene: NA; clone size: NA; J gene: TRBJ1-5; CDR3 DNA: TGTGCCAGCAGTGAAGCGCGGGGGGTAGGAAATCAGCCCCAGCATTTT; CDR3 protein: CASSEARGVGNQPQHF
V gene: TRBV7-8; D gene: TRBD2; clone size: NA; J gene: TRBJ2-7; CDR3 DNA: TGTGCCAGCAGCTTTGTTCCCGGGACTAGCGGCTTCTACGAGCAGTACTTC; CDR3 protein: CASSFVPGTSGFYEQYF
V gene: TRBV19; D gene: NA; clone size: NA; J gene: TRBJ2-7; CDR3 DNA: TGTGCCAGTAGTATAGATCCGGAGGAATCGCAGTACTTC; CDR3 protein: CASSIDPEESQYF
V gene: TRBV19; D gene: TRBD1; clone size: NA; J gene: TRBJ1-1; CDR3 DNA: TGTGCCAGTAGTCCGACAGACAGGGGACGCCAATTGAACACTGAAGCTTTCTTT; CDR3 protein: CASSPTDRGRQLNTEAFF
V gene: TRBV11-3; D gene: NA; clone size: NA; J gene: TRBJ2-1; CDR3 DNA: TGTGCCAGCAGCCCCGGGGGTGGGGGAGTCTCCTACAATGAGCAGTTCTTC; CDR3 protein: CASSPGGGGVSYNEQFF
V gene: TRBV27; D gene: TRBD1; clone size: NA; J gene: TRBJ1-6; CDR3 DNA: TGTGCCAGCAGTTTGCGGGCCGGGACAGGCAATTCACCCCTCCACTTT; CDR3 protein: CASSLRAGTGNSPLHF
V gene: TRBV4-1; D gene: TRBD2; clone size: NA; J gene: TRBJ2-1; CDR3 DNA: TGCGCCAGCAGCCAAAGGACTAGCGGGAGGACCAATGAGCAGTTCTTC; CDR3 protein: CASSQRTSGRTNEQFF
V gene: TRBV6-5; D gene: NA; clone size: NA; J gene: TRBJ2-7; CDR3 DNA: TGTGCCAGCAGTTACGGGGGCGGGCGCTACGAGCAGTACTTC; CDR3 protein: CASSYGGGRYEQYF
V gene: TRBV9; D gene: NA; clone size: NA; J gene: TRBJ1-1; CDR3 DNA: TGTGCCAGCAGCGTGTCAGGGGTAGGGACTGAAGCTTTCTTT; CDR3 protein: CASSVSGVGTEAFF
V gene: TRBV27; D gene: NA; clone size: NA; J gene: TRBJ2-3; CDR3 DNA: TGTGCCAGCAGTTTCAGGGTAGGGAGCACAGATACGCAGTATTTT; CDR3 protein: CASSFRVGSTDTQYF
V gene: TRBV5-6; D gene: TRBD2; clone size: once; J gene: TRBJ2-1; CDR3 DNA: TGTGCCAGCAGCTTGGAATTCAGCGGGGGTAGGTTCTTC; CDR3 protein: CASSLEFSGGRFF
V gene: TRBV5-6; D gene: TRBD2; clone size: NA; J gene: TRBJ2-3; CDR3 DNA: TGTGCCAGCAGCTTGTCCCGGGGGGTGGATACGCAGTATTTT; CDR3 protein: CASSLSRGVDTQYF
V gene: TRBV27; D gene: NA; clone size: NA; J gene: TRBJ2-1; CDR3 DNA: TGTGCCTCATTGGGGCAGTTTAATGAGCAGTTCTTC; CDR3 protein: CASLGQFNEQFF
V gene: TRBV6-5; D gene: NA; clone size: NA; J gene: TRBJ2-3; CDR3 DNA: TGTGCCAGCAGTAGGAGGGGGCAGTTGGGAGATACGCAGTATTTT; CDR3 protein: CASSRRGQLGDTQYF
V gene: TRBV4-3; D gene: TRBD2; clone size: NA; J gene: TRBJ2-3; CDR3 DNA: TGCGCCAGCAGCCAAGAAGGCCTAGCGGGAGGTGCAGATACGCAGTATTTT; CDR3 protein: CASSQEGLAGGADTQYF
V gene: TRBV18; D gene: TRBD1; clone size: NA; J gene: TRBJ1-1; CDR3 DNA: TGTGCCAGCTCACCCTCTGACAGGGCAAAATTAAACACTGAAGCTTTCTTT; CDR3 protein: CASSPSDRAKLNTEAFF
V gene: TRBV7-8; D gene: NA; clone size: NA; J gene: TRBJ1-4; CDR3 DNA: TGTGCCAGCAGCTTACCCCGGGAAAAACTGTTTTTT; CDR3 protein: CASSLPREKLFF
V gene: TRBV7-2; D gene: NA; clone size: NA; J gene: TRBJ1-3; CDR3 DNA: TGTGCCAGCAGCTTAGTTCGGGGGTTGGGAAACACCATATATTTT; CDR3 protein: CASSLVRGLGNTIYF
V gene: TRBV7-9; D gene: TRBD2; clone size: NA; J gene: TRBJ2-7; CDR3 DNA: TGTGCCAGCAGCTTAGAACTAGCGGGGTTCTACGAGCAGTACTTC; CDR3 protein: CASSLELAGFYEQYF
V gene: TRBV19; D gene: TRBD2; clone size: NA; J gene: TRBJ2-7; CDR3 DNA: TGTGCCAGTAGTATAGAGGGAACTAGCGGGTTCTCCTACGAGCAGTACTTC; CDR3 protein: CASSIEGTSGFSYEQYF
V gene: TRBV14; D gene: TRBD1; clone size: few; J gene: TRBJ2-1; CDR3 DNA: TGTGCCAGCAGCCAATGGGGACAGGCGTACAATGAGCAGTTCTTC; CDR3 protein: CASSQWGQAYNEQFF
V gene: TRBV5-4; D gene: NA; clone size: NA; J gene: TRBJ1-5; CDR3 DNA: TGTGCCAGCAGCCGAGGCCCCTATAGCAATCAGCCCCAGCATTTT; CDR3 protein: CASSRGPYSNQPQHF
V gene: TRBV5-1; D gene: NA; clone size: NA; J gene: TRBJ2-3; CDR3 DNA: TGCGCCAGCAGATACAGGGTTACAGATACGCAGTATTTT; CDR3 protein: CASRYRVTDTQYF
V gene: TRBV11-2; D gene: NA; clone size: NA; J gene: TRBJ1-4; CDR3 DNA: TGTGCCAGCAGCTTAGCCCCGAGGAGTAATGAAAAACTGTTTTTT; CDR3 protein: CASSLAPRSNEKLFF
V gene: TRBV27; D gene: TRBD1; clone size: NA; J gene: TRBJ1-6; CDR3 DNA: TGTGCCAGCAGTTTAGGGACAGGGGCGTATAATTCACCCCTCCACTTT; CDR3 protein: CASSLGTGAYNSPLHF
V gene: TRBV5-1; D gene: TRBD1; clone size: once; J gene: TRBJ1-1; CDR3 DNA: TGCGCCAGCAGTTTAGGACAGGGGGATGAAGCTTTCTTT; CDR3 protein: CASSLGQGDEAFF
V gene: TRBV6-5; D gene: NA; clone size: NA; J gene: TRBJ1-3; CDR3 DNA: TGTGCCAGCAGGCCGGGGCGGGGAGGCAACACCATATATTTT; CDR3 protein: CASRPGRGGNTIYF
V gene: TRBV27; D gene: TRBD1; clone size: NA; J gene: TRBJ1-2; CDR3 DNA: TGTGCCAGCGCATTCCGGGACAGGGGAAACTATGGCTACACCTTC; CDR3 protein: CASAFRDRGNYGYTF
V gene: TRBV2; D gene: NA; clone size: NA; J gene: TRBJ1-1; CDR3 DNA: TGTGCCAGCAGTGAAGCGTGGGAGTACCCCCCGTTCTTT; CDR3 protein: CASSEAWEYPPFF
V gene: TRBV15; D gene: NA; clone size: NA; J gene: TRBJ1-5; CDR3 DNA: TGTGCCACCAGCAGAGTCCTGGACAGTGAGCAGCCCCAGCATTTT; CDR3 protein: CATSRVLDSEQPQHF
V gene: TRBV5-1; D gene: TRBD1; clone size: NA; J gene: TRBJ2-1; CDR3 DNA: TGCGCCAGCAGCCCAGGACAGGGGGCCTACAATGAGCAGTTCTTC; CDR3 protein: CASSPGQGAYNEQFF
V gene: TRBV11-2; D gene: NA; clone size: NA; J gene: TRBJ2-7; CDR3 DNA: TGTGCCAGCAGCCCCCGGGCTAGCGTCTACGAGCAGTACTTC; CDR3 protein: CASSPRASVYEQYF
V gene: TRBV2; D gene: TRBD1; clone size: NA; J gene: TRBJ1-2; CDR3 DNA: TGTGCCAGCATGCCGGACAGGGGCTATGGCTACACCTTC; CDR3 protein: CASMPDRGYGYTF
V gene: TRBV27; D gene: NA; clone size: NA; J gene: TRBJ1-2; CDR3 DNA: TGTGCCAGCACCTCCACAGGCCCAGGTTTTAATGGCTACACCTTC; CDR3 protein: CASTSTGPGFNGYTF
V gene: TRBV2; D gene: NA; clone size: NA; J gene: TRBJ1-5; CDR3 DNA: TGTGCCAGCAGTGGTAACAGGAATCAGCCCCAGCATTTT; CDR3 protein: CASSGNRNQPQHF
V gene: TRBV2; D gene: TRBD1; clone size: NA; J gene: TRBJ1-2; CDR3 DNA: TGTGCCAGCAGGAAAGACAGGGTTGGAGACTATGGCTACACCTTC; CDR3 protein: CASRKDRVGDYGYTF
V gene: TRBV18; D gene: TRBD1; clone size: NA; J gene: TRBJ2-7; CDR3 DNA: TGTGCCAGCTCACTACCGACAGGGGGCACGGACGAGCAGTACTTC; CDR3 protein: CASSLPTGGTDEQYF
V gene: TRBV28; D gene: NA; clone size: NA; J gene: TRBJ2-6; CDR3 DNA: TGTGCCAGCAGTGCCGCAGGGATCCGCTCTGGGGCCAACGTCCTGACTTTC; CDR3 protein: CASSAAGIRSGANVLTF
V gene: TRBV2; D gene: TRBD2; clone size: NA; J gene: TRBJ2-7; CDR3 DNA: TGTGCCAGCAGTGAAGCGCTAGCGGTGGGCTACGAGCAGTACTTC; CDR3 protein: CASSEALAVGYEQYF